This entry describes one T cell receptor (beta chain). What this receptor recognizes is not known. No clone much larger than this one lies a single base away; base qualities are absent. This sample is drawn from a study of blood T cell repertoires in COVID-19 (dated by TCRdb to about 2020). Notes on the research overall: Samples covering the acute and convalescent phases of COVID-19 were provided by collaborators in the United States, Italy and Spain. Samples were obtained from the ongoing ImmuneRACE study (first 160 participants) and from 1,000 to 1,500 subjects provided by 6 global collaborators. Nearly every sample came with metadata listing a de-identified subject ID, COVID-19 status, age in years and sex. The dataset comprised deeply sampled blood TCRbeta repertoires from subjects exposed to, actively infected with, or recovered from COVID-19. Where available, HLA class I and class II types were taken from metadata supplied by the sample provider and were not determined by assay-based typing. A freely available public database, intended as a resource for researchers studying the immune response to SARS-CoV-2, is where the repertoires were released. The material from the prospective study consisted of cDNA or gDNA derived from T cells, B-cell-depleted T cells, or PBMCs.

Paper-wide results and their limitations: The quantity of clinical and demographic metadata differed by source and by participant and was supplied without curation.

Samples from volunteer blood donors who had recovered from COVID-19 were contributed by a second Seattle source. The collaborating institutions used their own protocols to collect whole blood in K2EDTA tubes. Collaborator samples were shipped for TCRbeta analysis as frozen whole blood, isolated PBMCs, or DNA extracted from either sample type. The CDR3, from cysteine to phenylalanine, totals 13 residues. Only the CDR3 region is kept as DNA, spanning 39 bases read in frame from base 1. The germline V gene (reference sequence) provides CDR1 GTSNPN and CDR2 SVGIG. Trimming takes 8 bases off V and 4 bases off J; junction bases not matched to a gene: 8. TCRbeta CDR3 regions were amplified from genomic DNA using the immunoSEQ Assay, a bias-controlled multiplex PCR. In the authors' own workflow: Within the assay, amplification of reference gene primers was used to estimate how many nucleated cells each sample contained. Sequence reads were collapsed and filtered to measure the absolute abundance of every unique TCRbeta CDR3 rearrangement. Productive Simpson clonality was computed per sample as the square root of Simpson's diversity index over productive rearrangements. TCRdb limited this immuneACCESS table to in-frame rearrangements with V and J called. A share of clones is missing; checked studies link under half to unresolved V genes, and the rest is unexplained. V, J and clone size are those of that table, while D and trimming were read from the DNA. Present in this sample are approximately 200,000 clones, approximately 83% of which were seen just once. The top ten constitute approximately 3% of the sample.

Sequenced: peripheral blood. The receptor chain draws on TRBV30 and TRBJ1-5; a stretch of 7 junction bases matches TRBD1. This receptor was taken from a woman under 40 who had recovered from COVID-19. Here is the DNA: TGTGCCGTCCGGGACAGCCAGAATCAGCCCCAGCATTTT. Translation gives CAVRDSQNQPQHF.